This passage covers 22 T cell receptor beta chains from one sample sequenced in a study of read filtering for tumor transcriptome and immune sequencing (dated by TCRdb to 2018 to 2020). Reads for this sample came from an Illumina HiSeq 4000. Starting from approximately 0.4 ug RNA, TCR libraries were constructed with the Immunoverse kit using molecular barcoded adaptors that cover the alpha/delta and beta/gamma chains. The public reads were reanalyzed by TCRdb: fastp trimming at Q25, MiXCR alignment, in-frame beta chains only. Under each unique CDR3 protein, matching rows form one entry showing the most common genes and DNA. The sample table holds more than 100,000 distinct CDR3 sequences, of which 10% to 15% were seen once. Of the sample, 11% is held by the ten largest clones. Material for sequencing was a population of CD138-negative cells sorted from bone marrow. The cell subset or site tag for this specimen amounts to: bone marrow mononuclear cells depleted of CD138+ plasma/myeloma cells by negative magnetic selection. These receptors came from a donor at least 40 years old with multiple myeloma.

This clonotype was observed many times. This sequence joins TRBV5-1 and TRBJ2-5, with D possibly TRBD1 on 5 matching bases. Germline V gene lookup returns CDR1 SGHRS and CDR2 YFSETQ. The CDR3 is 14 residues long. Trimming pared 1 base from V and 5 bases from J, leaving 12 bases between. In DNA, the CDR3 is TGCGCCAGCAGCTTGAGCAGGGCAAGGGAGACCCAGTACTTC. Its protein is CASSLSRARETQYF.

Comment on this clonotype: Sequence at one end of the junction differs from germline and may be a read error. The chain joins TRBV27 to TRBJ2-3, with D tentatively TRBD2 (5 bases). Germline values: CDR1 MNHEY, CDR2 SMNVEV (reference sequence). The CDR3 extends over 11 amino acids. CDR3 in amino acids: CVSGMADTQYF. CDR3 nucleotide sequence: TGTGTCAGCGGAATGGCAGATACGCAGTATTTT.

Ten or more counts support this clonotype. The chain has TRBV24-1 and TRBJ2-1; possibly TRBD2 for D (5 bases). Germline CDR1 reads KGHDR; CDR2 reads SFDVKD. Deletions cut 1 base from V and 4 bases from J, with 10 bases between. This CDR3 contains 15 residues. CDR3 DNA: TGTGCCACCAGTGATTTATCCGGGAAATACAATGAGCAGTTCTTC. This encodes CATSDLSGKYNEQFF.

This clonotype was counted many times. The gene calls are TRBV6-5 and TRBJ1-1, with TRBD1 matching 7 bases. Germline values: CDR1 MNHEY, CDR2 SVGAGI. This CDR3 contains 16 residues. J gave up 4 bases and V 5 bases, and 13 bases lay outside the gene matches. The CDR3 protein is CASSRPKTGFGTEAFF. CDR3 nucleotides: TGTGCCAGCAGTCGACCTAAGACAGGGTTCGGCACTGAAGCTTTCTTT.

As regards this clonotype: The likely explanation is a read error, given a far larger clone one base away. The chain links TRBV11-3 to TRBJ2-1; a weak D match, TRBD2 (6 bases). Germline values: CDR1 SGHNT, CDR2 YENEEA. Trimming pared 5 bases from V and 11 bases from J, leaving 22 bases between. The CDR3 extends over 15 amino acids. DNA of the CDR3: TGTGCCAGCAGCATTATATATAGCGGAGGGAATAAGCAGTTCTTC. This encodes CASSIIYSGGNKQFF. The full variable domain, rest sourced from reference TRBV11-3 and TRBJ2-1, is EAGVVQSPRYKIIEKKQPVAFWCNPISGHNTLYWYLQNLGQGPELLIRYENEEAVDDSQLPKDRFSAERLKGVDSTLKIQPAELGDSAVYLCASSIIYSGGNKQFFGPGTRLTVL.

As for this clonotype: The junction and the germline gene differ at one end; a read error may be behind it. The J gene is TRBJ2-1, the V gene TRBV7-2; weak D call: TRBD2 (6 bases). CDR1 SGHTA and CDR2 FQGNSA come from the germline V gene. This CDR3 spans 13 amino acids. The CDR3 protein is CASSLATSNEQSF. CDR3 nucleotide sequence: TGTGCCAGCAGCTTAGCGACTAGTAACGAGCAGTCCTTC.

As for this clonotype: With a much larger clone just one base away, this may be a read error. The chain combines TRBV11-2 with TRBJ2-7; no definite D call. Germline V gene sequence: CDR1 SGHAT, CDR2 FQNNGV. The CDR3 runs 15 residues. V lost 3 bases and J lost 2, with 14 bases in between. CDR3 loop: CASSLGDLVPYEQYF. The CDR3 nucleotides read TGTGCCAGCAGCTTGGGCGACCTGGTACCCTACGAGCAGTACTTC.

Many counts were recorded for this clonotype. The J gene is TRBJ2-6, the V gene TRBV19, with D hard to call. Looked up from germline, CDR1 is LNHDA and CDR2 is SQIVND (reference sequence). The V end was cut by 3 bases, the J end by 0 bases, with 6 bases between. The CDR3 extends over 15 amino acids. The CDR3 protein is CASSIRISGANVLTF. Here the CDR3 DNA reads TGTGCCAGTAGTATCCGGATCTCTGGGGCCAACGTCCTGACTTTC.

As concerns this clonotype: A much larger clone is a single base away; this may be a read error. CDR3: CASTPVGTQVNTEAFF. The CDR3 DNA follows: TGTGCCAGCACCCCTGTGGGGACACAGGTGAACACTGAAGCTTTCTTT. The V call is TRBV12-3 or TRBV12-4, the J call TRBJ1-1, with D tentatively TRBD1 (6 bases). V lost 7 bases and J 0 bases, leaving 18 bases between the germline ends. The CDR3 totals 16 residues.

This clonotype was seen ten or more times. The chain is built from TRBV20-1 and TRBJ2-7; possible D gene TRBD1, 5 bases. Germline values: CDR1 DFQATT, CDR2 SNEGSKA (reference sequence). V was cut by 1 base and J by 2 bases, with 15 bases left in between. The CDR3 length is 15 residues. CDR3 DNA: TGCAGTGCTAGAGGGCAACTACAGGCGACCTACGAGCAGTACTTC. This encodes CSARGQLQATYEQYF.

Ten or more counts support this clonotype. The chain has TRBV6-5 and TRBJ1-1, with D possibly matching TRBD1 (6 bases). From germline, CDR1 is MNHEY and CDR2 SVGAGI. The CDR3 is 15 residues long. V shed 0 bases and J shed 8 bases, with 16 bases lying between them. Here the CDR3 reads CASSYSTSSGTEAFF. The DNA for the CDR3 is TGTGCCAGCAGTTACTCAACGTCCTCCGGGACAGAAGCTTTCTTT.

This clonotype was seen at least ten times. The rearrangement links TRBV2 to TRBJ2-7; D possibly corresponds to TRBD2 (6 bases). In germline, CDR1 is SNHLY, CDR2 FYNNEI. The length of the CDR3 is 15 residues. Deletions cut 2 bases from V and 5 bases from J, with 16 bases between. CDR3 protein: CASSEFGSGRNEQYF. The CDR3 region has the DNA TGTGCCAGCAGTGAATTCGGCTCGGGGAGGAACGAGCAGTACTTC.

A word on this clonotype: Compared with germline, one end of the junction differs, possibly owing to a read error. Here the CDR3 reads CAWSTGDSVTGELSF. The CDR3, as DNA: TGTGCCTGGAGCACAGGGGACTCTGTCACCGGGGAGCTGTCTTTT. The chain joins TRBV30 to TRBJ2-2, with D perhaps TRBD1 (7 bases). This CDR3 contains 15 residues. Germline V gene lookup returns CDR1 GTSNPN and CDR2 SVGIG (reference sequence).

This clonotype was picked up many times. The rearrangement links TRBV28 to TRBJ2-1, with D maybe TRBD1 (6 bases). V was trimmed by 5 bases and J by 15 bases, leaving 20 bases between them. Germline-derived CDR1 and CDR2 are MDHEN and SYDVKM. The CDR3 runs to 13 residues. In DNA form, the CDR3 reads TGTGCCAGCAGTGACAGGACGGCAGAAGAACTGTTCTTC. It codes for CASSDRTAEELFF.

The sample holds many counts of this clonotype. This chain links TRBV20-1 with TRBJ1-1; D is uncertain. The ends were cut back, 2 bases at V and 11 bases at J, with 15 bases in the middle. This CDR3 has 12 amino acids. Germline CDR1 DFQATT, CDR2 SNEGSKA (reference sequence). The DNA for the CDR3 is TGCAGTGCTAGACCCGATGTGGAAGCGGCTTTCTTT. This sequence encodes CSARPDVEAAFF.

This clonotype has at least ten counts. This chain joins TRBV30 and TRBJ1-5; D is ambiguous. The CDR3 contains 12 residues. The ends were cut back, 5 bases at V and 2 bases at J, with 7 bases in the middle. Germline loops: CDR1 GTSNPN, CDR2 SVGIG (reference sequence). The CDR3 here is CAWGMGNQPQHF. The CDR3 DNA follows: TGTGCCTGGGGTATGGGCAATCAGCCCCAGCATTTT. Based on the CDR3 plus reference TRBV30 and TRBJ1-5, the full variable domain is SQTIHQWPATLVQPVGSPLSLECTVEGTSNPNLYWYRQAAGRGLQLLFYSVGIGQISSEVPQNLSASRPQDRQFILSSKKLLLSDSGFYLCAWGMGNQPQHFGDGTRLSIL.

Many counts were recorded for this clonotype. This chain uses TRBV7-9 with TRBJ2-1, with TRBD2 matching 9 bases. V lost 8 bases and J lost 9; bases outside the gene matches: 11. The CDR3 length is 14 residues. Looked up from germline, CDR1 is SEHNR and CDR2 is FQNEAQ (reference sequence). CDR3 in amino acids: CASARGSGRTEQFF. In DNA form, the CDR3 reads TGTGCCAGCGCAAGAGGAAGCGGGAGGACTGAGCAGTTCTTC.

This clonotype was counted ten times or more. The chain is built from TRBV5-1 and TRBJ2-2; 14 bases align to TRBD2. This CDR3 comprises 18 residues. V shed 4 bases and J 3 bases; nucleotides not matched to a gene: 8. CDR1 SGHRS and CDR2 YFSETQ come from the germline V gene. In DNA form, the CDR3 reads TGCGCCAGCAGCATCGGGACTAGCGGGAGCTCGTACACCGGGGAGCTGTTTTTT. Translation gives CASSIGTSGSSYTGELFF.

Ten or more counts support this clonotype. The rearrangement joins TRBV28 to TRBJ1-5, with 7 bases lining up with TRBD1. The CDR3 loop spans 14 amino acids. CDR1 and CDR2 (germline): MDHEN, SYDVKM. With V trimmed by 7 bases and J by 6 bases, 9 bases remained unmatched. CDR3 in DNA: TGTGCCAGCATTGGAGGGGGCGGGGGTCAGCCCCAGCATTTT. This codes for CASIGGGGGQPQHF. The full variable domain, completed using reference TRBV28 and TRBJ1-5, is DVKVTQSSRYLVKRTGEKVFLECVQDMDHENMFWYRQDPGLGLRLIYFSYDVKMKEKGDIPEGYSVSREKKERFSLILESASTNQTSMYLCASIGGGGGQPQHFGDGTRLSIL.

The chain has TRBV5-4 and TRBJ2-3; possible D gene TRBD2, 6 bases. The germline V gene encodes CDR1 SGHNT and CDR2 YYREEE (reference sequence). V was shortened by 5 bases and J by 2 bases, with 15 bases between the two germline ends. There are 15 residues in the CDR3. This CDR3 is CASSLVIADTDTQYF. DNA for the CDR3: TGTGCCAGCAGTCTCGTAATAGCGGACACAGATACGCAGTATTTT.

This clonotype was seen only a few times. V is TRBV9 and J is TRBJ2-3; 8 bases match TRBD1. The length of the CDR3 is 16 residues. J was trimmed by 8 bases and V by 0 bases; bases with no gene match: 11. Looked up from germline, CDR1 is SGDLS and CDR2 is YYNGEE. As DNA, the CDR3 is TGTGCCAGCAGCGTAGGAGGAGACAGGGGTGGTGTTACGCAGTATTTT. It yields the protein CASSVGGDRGGVTQYF.

This clonotype was observed many times. The chain uses TRBV7-2 and TRBJ2-1; 12 bases are shared with TRBD2. V lost 4 bases, J lost 8 bases, and 6 bases stayed unmatched. The length of the CDR3 is 15 residues. The germline V gene has CDR1 SGHTA and CDR2 FQGNSA. This chain's CDR3 is CASSWSSGGAYEQFF. CDR3 sequence (DNA): TGTGCCAGCAGCTGGTCTAGCGGGGGGGCCTATGAGCAGTTCTTC.